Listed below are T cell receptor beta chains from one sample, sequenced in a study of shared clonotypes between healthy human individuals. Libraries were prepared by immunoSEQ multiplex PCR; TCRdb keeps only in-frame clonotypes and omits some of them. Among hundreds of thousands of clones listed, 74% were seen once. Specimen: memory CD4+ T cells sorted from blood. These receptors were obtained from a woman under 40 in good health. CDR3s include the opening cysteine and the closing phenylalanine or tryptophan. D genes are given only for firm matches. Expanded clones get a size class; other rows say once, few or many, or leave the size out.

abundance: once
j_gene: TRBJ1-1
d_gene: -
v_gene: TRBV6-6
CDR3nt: TGTGCCAGCAGTTACCTTCAGGAGAACACTGAAGCTTTCTTT
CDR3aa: CASSYLQENTEAFF

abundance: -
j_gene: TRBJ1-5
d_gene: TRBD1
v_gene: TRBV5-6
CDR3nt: TGTGCCAGCAGCAATTACGGGACAGGGTCCGGACAGCCCCAGCATTTT
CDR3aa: CASSNYGTGSGQPQHF

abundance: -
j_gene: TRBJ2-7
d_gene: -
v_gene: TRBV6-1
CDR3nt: TGTGCCAGCTGGATGACAGGCTCCTACGAGCAGTACTTC
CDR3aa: CASWMTGSYEQYF

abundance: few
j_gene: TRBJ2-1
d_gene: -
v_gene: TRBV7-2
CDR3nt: TGTGCCAGCTTCCCGGCTACTTACAATGAGCAGTTCTTC
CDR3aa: CASFPATYNEQFF

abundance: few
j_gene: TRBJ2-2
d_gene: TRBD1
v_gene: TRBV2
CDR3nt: TGTGCCAGCAGTGAAGCTCCGGGACAGGGGAGGACCGGGGAGCTGTTTTTT
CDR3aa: CASSEAPGQGRTGELFF

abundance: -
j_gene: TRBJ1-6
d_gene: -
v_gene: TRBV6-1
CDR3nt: TGTGCCAGCAGTGATTTAGTTGATAATTCACCCCTCCACTTT
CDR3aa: CASSDLVDNSPLHF

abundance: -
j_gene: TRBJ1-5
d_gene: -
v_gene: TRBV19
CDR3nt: TGTGCCAGTAGTAGACTTAGTAGTCAGCCCCAGCATTTT
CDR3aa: CASSRLSSQPQHF

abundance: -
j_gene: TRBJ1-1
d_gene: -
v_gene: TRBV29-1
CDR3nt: TGCAGCGTTAGTTCGATGTCGAACCCGAACACTGAAGCTTTCTTT
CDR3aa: CSVSSMSNPNTEAFF

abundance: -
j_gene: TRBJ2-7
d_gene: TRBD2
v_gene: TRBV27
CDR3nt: TGTGCCAGCAGTTCACTAGCGGAATCCTACGAGCAGTACTTC
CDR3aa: CASSSLAESYEQYF

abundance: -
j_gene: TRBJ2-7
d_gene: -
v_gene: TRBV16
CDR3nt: TGTGCCAGCAGCCAATCTGCCGACGAGCAGTACTTC
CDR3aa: CASSQSADEQYF

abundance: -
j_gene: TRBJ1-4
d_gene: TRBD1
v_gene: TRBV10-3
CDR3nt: TGTGCCATCAGTGACAAGGGGGCGGAAAAACTGTTTTTT
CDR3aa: CAISDKGAEKLFF

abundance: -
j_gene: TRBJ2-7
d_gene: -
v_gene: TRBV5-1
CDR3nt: TGCGCCAGCAGCTTGGGTTCGGGCCGCGACGAGCAGTACTTC
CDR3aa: CASSLGSGRDEQYF

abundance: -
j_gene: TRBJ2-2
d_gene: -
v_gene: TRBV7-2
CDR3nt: TGTGCCAGCAGCTTACAGGACGTAACCGGGGAGCTGTTTTTT
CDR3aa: CASSLQDVTGELFF

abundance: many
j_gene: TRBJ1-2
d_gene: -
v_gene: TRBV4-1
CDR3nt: TGCGCCAGCAGCCCAACAGGGCAGGACTATGGCTACACCTTC
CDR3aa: CASSPTGQDYGYTF

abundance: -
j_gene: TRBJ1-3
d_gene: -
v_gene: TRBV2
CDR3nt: TGTGCCAGCTCAGACAGGAGGGGATCTGGAAACACCATATATTTT
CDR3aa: CASSDRRGSGNTIYF

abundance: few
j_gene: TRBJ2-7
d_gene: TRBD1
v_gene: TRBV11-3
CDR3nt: TGTGCCAGCAGAGGAACGGCGGGCTCGGACAGGGGGCCTTTTTCCTACGAGCAGTACTTC
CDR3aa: CASRGTAGSDRGPFSYEQYF